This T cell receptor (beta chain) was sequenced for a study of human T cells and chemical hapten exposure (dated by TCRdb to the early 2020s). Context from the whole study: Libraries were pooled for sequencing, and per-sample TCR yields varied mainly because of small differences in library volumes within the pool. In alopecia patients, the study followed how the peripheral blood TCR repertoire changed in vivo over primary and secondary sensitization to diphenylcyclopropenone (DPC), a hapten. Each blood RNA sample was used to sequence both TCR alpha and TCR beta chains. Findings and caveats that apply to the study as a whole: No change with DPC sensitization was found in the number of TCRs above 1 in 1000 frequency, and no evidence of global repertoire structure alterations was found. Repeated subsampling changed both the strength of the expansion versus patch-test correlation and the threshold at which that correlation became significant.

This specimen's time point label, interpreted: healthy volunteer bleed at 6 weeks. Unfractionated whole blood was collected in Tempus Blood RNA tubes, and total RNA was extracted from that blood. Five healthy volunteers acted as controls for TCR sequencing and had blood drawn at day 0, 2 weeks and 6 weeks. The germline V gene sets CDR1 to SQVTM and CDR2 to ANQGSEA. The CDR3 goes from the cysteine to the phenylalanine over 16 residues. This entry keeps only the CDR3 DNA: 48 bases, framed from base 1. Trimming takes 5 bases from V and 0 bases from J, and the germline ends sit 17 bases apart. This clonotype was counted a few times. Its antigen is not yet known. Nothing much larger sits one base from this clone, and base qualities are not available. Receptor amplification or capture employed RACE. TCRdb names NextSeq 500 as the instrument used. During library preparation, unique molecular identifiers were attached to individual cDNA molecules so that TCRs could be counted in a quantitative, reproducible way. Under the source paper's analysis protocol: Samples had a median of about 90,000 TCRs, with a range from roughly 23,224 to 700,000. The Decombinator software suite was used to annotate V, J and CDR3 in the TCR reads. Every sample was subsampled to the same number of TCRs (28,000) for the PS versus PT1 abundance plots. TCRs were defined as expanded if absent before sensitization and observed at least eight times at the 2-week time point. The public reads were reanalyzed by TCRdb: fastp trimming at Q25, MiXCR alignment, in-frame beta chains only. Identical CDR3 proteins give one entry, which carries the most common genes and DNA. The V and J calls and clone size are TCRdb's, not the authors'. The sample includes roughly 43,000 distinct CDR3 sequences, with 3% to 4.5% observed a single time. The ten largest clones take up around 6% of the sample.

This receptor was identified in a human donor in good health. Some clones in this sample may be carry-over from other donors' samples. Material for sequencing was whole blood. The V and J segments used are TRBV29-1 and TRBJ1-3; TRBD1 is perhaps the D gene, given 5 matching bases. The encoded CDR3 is CSVRPGTYSSGNTIYF. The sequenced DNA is TGCAGCGTTCGACCCGGGACCTACAGCTCTGGAAACACCATATATTTT.